The 6 T cell receptor beta chains listed next were all sequenced from one sample in a study of early T cells in non-severe SARS-CoV-2 infection. One entry per CDR3 protein results from TCRdb running MiXCR on the 5' RACE reads. Of roughly 80,000 distinct CDR3 sequences in the sample, over 8.5% were seen once. Sequencing was performed on whole blood. The source is an adult who was a healthcare worker with PCR-confirmed SARS-CoV-2 infection or an uninfected control (not recorded which).

At least ten counts were recorded for this clonotype. The CDR3 loop is CASSQEREQFF. The CDR3 bases are TGTGCCAGCAGCCAAGAACGAGAGCAGTTCTTC. The chain carries TRBV3-1 and TRBJ2-1; no reliable D call. The germline V gene has CDR1 LGHDT and CDR2 YNNKEL (reference sequence). The CDR3 is 11 residues long. The germline V and J ends were trimmed by 0 bases and 10 bases, with 4 bases remaining between them.

This clonotype was counted between two and nine times. The chain recombines TRBV30 with TRBJ2-1; no definite D call. This CDR3 is built from 13 residues. V was pared by 5 bases and J by 8 bases, with 16 bases between. Germline loops: CDR1 GTSNPN, CDR2 SVGIG (reference sequence). This chain's CDR3 is CAWSVASADEQFF. CDR3 DNA: TGTGCCTGGTCCGTGGCCTCGGCTGATGAGCAGTTCTTC. The variable domain in full, with the rest retrieved from reference TRBV30 and TRBJ2-1, is SQTIHQWPATLVQPVGSPLSLECTVEGTSNPNLYWYRQAAGRGLQLLFYSVGIGQISSEVPQNLSASRPQDRQFILSSKKLLLSDSGFYLCAWSVASADEQFFGPGTRLTVL.

This clonotype was recorded many times. The rearrangement links TRBV6-5 to TRBJ2-2, with D perhaps given as TRBD1 or TRBD2 (6 bases each). CDR1 MNHEY and CDR2 SVGAGI come from the germline V gene. The CDR3 sequence is 15 residues long. V was shortened by 0 bases and J by 4 bases, with 9 bases between the two germline ends. CDR3 nucleotide sequence: TGTGCCAGCAGTTACTCTGGAGGGGGCACCGGGGAGCTGTTTTTT. This codes for CASSYSGGGTGELFF.

This clonotype was recorded a few times. The chain joins TRBV27 to TRBJ2-1, with 8 bases matching TRBD2. Germline V CDR1 and CDR2: MNHEY, SMNVEV (reference sequence). The CDR3 has 15 amino acids. V lost 2 bases, J lost 8 bases, and 8 bases stayed unmatched. The CDR3, as DNA: TGTGCCAGCAGTTTAACATTCGGGACTAGGGATGAGCAGTTCTTC. It yields the protein CASSLTFGTRDEQFF.

V and J are TRBV20-1 and TRBJ2-5; D is unresolved. Trimming removed 7 bases at V and 1 base at J, with 13 bases between. Germline V gene data show CDR1 as DFQATT and CDR2 as SNEGSKA (reference sequence). This CDR3 contains 13 residues. The CDR3 coding sequence is TGCAGTGGTTCCACCGACGGCCAAGAGACCCAGTACTTC. Amino acid sequence: CSGSTDGQETQYF.

This clonotype was counted many times. The chain has TRBV24-1 and TRBJ2-3; D may match TRBD1 or TRBD2 (5 bases each). V lost 0 bases and J lost 3, with 12 bases in between. This CDR3 is built from 16 residues. Germline lookup yields CDR1 KGHDR and CDR2 SFDVKD. The CDR3 here is CATSDLRPEGTDTQYF. CDR3 bases: TGTGCCACCAGTGATTTGCGGCCCGAGGGGACAGATACGCAGTATTTT.